These T cell receptor beta chains were read from a single sample in a study of beta chain features in type 1 diabetes. The protocol was immunoSEQ multiplex PCR, while the TCRdb copy is restricted to in-frame clones and leaves out a portion. There are approximately 170,000 clones in the sample; roughly 8% occur only once, and roughly 0.5% lies in the top ten. Sequenced sample: central memory CD4+ T cells from blood. These receptors originate from a man younger than 35 with type 1 diabetes. The CDR3 runs from the conserved cysteine through the conserved F or W. A D gene is named only where the DNA matches it firmly. Size is stated for part of the rows, as once, few or many counts, or as a class when the clone is expanded.

V: TRBV5-1; D: .; J: TRBJ1-1; size: few; DNA: TGCGCCAGCAGCTTGGCCGGCAGGGAGGACGCTGAAGCTTTCTTT; CDR3: CASSLAGREDAEAFF
V: TRBV28; D: TRBD1; J: TRBJ1-5; size: .; DNA: TGTGCCAGCCTGGGACAGGGGACCCCAGGCAATCAGCCCCAGCATTTT; CDR3: CASLGQGTPGNQPQHF
V: TRBV7-8; D: .; J: TRBJ2-1; size: .; DNA: TGTGCCAGCAGCTTAGGAGCGGGACAATTGGTTAATGAGCAGTTCTTC; CDR3: CASSLGAGQLVNEQFF
V: TRBV2; D: .; J: TRBJ1-1; size: few; DNA: TGTGCCAGCAGTGGGATCGACACCTTGAACACTGAAGCTTTCTTT; CDR3: CASSGIDTLNTEAFF
V: TRBV27; D: TRBD2; J: TRBJ2-7; size: .; DNA: TGTGCCAGCAGCAGACTAGCGGGCACCTACGAGCAGTACTTC; CDR3: CASSRLAGTYEQYF
V: TRBV19; D: .; J: TRBJ1-5; size: few; DNA: TGTGCCAGTAGTATACGGTCCGGTCCTCAGCCCCAGCATTTT; CDR3: CASSIRSGPQPQHF
V: TRBV5-6; D: TRBD1; J: TRBJ2-4; size: few; DNA: TGTGCCAGCAGCTTAGGGGGCCTAGCCAAAAACATTCAGTACTTC; CDR3: CASSLGGLAKNIQYF
V: TRBV14; D: .; J: TRBJ1-1; size: few; DNA: TGTGCCAGCAGCCGCCTCGGACAGAGAAACACTGAAGCTTTCTTT; CDR3: CASSRLGQRNTEAFF
V: TRBV4-2; D: .; J: TRBJ2-1; size: .; DNA: TGTGCCAGCAGCCAGGGAGATGGGTCCTACAATGAGCAGTTCTTC; CDR3: CASSQGDGSYNEQFF
V: TRBV5-8; D: .; J: TRBJ2-1; size: .; DNA: TGTGCCAGCAGCTTGTATCCTAGCGCCTCCTACAATGAGCAGTTCTTC; CDR3: CASSLYPSASYNEQFF
V: TRBV28; D: TRBD1; J: TRBJ1-2; size: few; DNA: TGTGCCAGCAGTCCGACAGGGGACCATGGCTACACCTTC; CDR3: CASSPTGDHGYTF
V: TRBV7-8; D: TRBD1; J: TRBJ1-4; size: .; DNA: TGTGCCAGCAGCTTGAGGGACAGGGATGAAAAACTGTTTTTT; CDR3: CASSLRDRDEKLFF
V: TRBV30; D: .; J: TRBJ1-5; size: .; DNA: TGTGCCTGGAGGGGGACACAGGGAGGGCAGCCCCAGCATTTT; CDR3: CAWRGTQGGQPQHF
V: TRBV18; D: .; J: TRBJ2-1; size: few; DNA: TGTGCCAGCTCCGAGCTTAGGAGCTCCTACAATGAGCAGTTCTTC; CDR3: CASSELRSSYNEQFF
V: TRBV7-8; D: TRBD2; J: TRBJ2-1; size: few; DNA: TGTGCCAGCAGCTTAGCGAGGGGTAGCGGGAGTCGCCGCACAAATGAGCAGTTCTTC; CDR3: CASSLARGSGSRRTNEQFF
V: TRBV10-3; D: TRBD2; J: TRBJ2-7; size: few; DNA: TGTGCCATCAACCCGGGACTAGCGGGAGGCGAGCAGTACTTC; CDR3: CAINPGLAGGEQYF
V: TRBV5-1; D: TRBD1; J: TRBJ1-1; size: .; DNA: TGCGCCAGCAGCCGGACAGGGGGCGGCACTGAAGCTTTCTTT; CDR3: CASSRTGGGTEAFF
V: TRBV9; D: TRBD2; J: TRBJ2-3; size: few; DNA: TGTGCCAGCAGCGTAGGAAACGGGGGGACAGATACGCAGTATTTT; CDR3: CASSVGNGGTDTQYF
V: TRBV4-2; D: .; J: TRBJ2-3; size: few; DNA: TGTGCCAGCAGCCAAGAAGCCTATCGGGATACGCAGTATTTT; CDR3: CASSQEAYRDTQYF
V: TRBV4-1; D: TRBD1; J: TRBJ2-5; size: .; DNA: TGCGCCAGCAGCCGAGGACAGGGCGGAGGCCAAGAGACCCAGTACTTC; CDR3: CASSRGQGGGQETQYF
V: TRBV30; D: .; J: TRBJ1-1; size: .; DNA: TGTGCCTGGGGAAAAAGGAGGAGCCAAGCTTTCTTT; CDR3: CAWGKRRSQAFF
V: TRBV19; D: .; J: TRBJ2-7; size: few; DNA: TGTGCCAGTAGTACCCCCGGTCGGACACGGACCTACGAGCAGTACTTC; CDR3: CASSTPGRTRTYEQYF
V: TRBV6-5; D: .; J: TRBJ2-5; size: .; DNA: TGTGCCAGCAGTTGGGGCACCGGGACCCAGTACTTC; CDR3: CASSWGTGTQYF
V: TRBV7-8; D: .; J: TRBJ2-7; size: few; DNA: TGTGCCAGCAGCGGATCTAGCTACGAGCAGTACTTC; CDR3: CASSGSSYEQYF
V: TRBV29-1; D: TRBD2; J: TRBJ2-1; size: .; DNA: TGCAGCGTTGAAGTGAGCCTAGCGGGAGGGGGTGAGCAGTTCTTC; CDR3: CSVEVSLAGGGEQFF
V: TRBV7-9; D: .; J: TRBJ2-4; size: .; DNA: TGTGCCAGCGGGAGCCAAAACATTCAGTACTTC; CDR3: CASGSQNIQYF
V: TRBV6-5; D: TRBD1; J: TRBJ2-7; size: few; DNA: TGTGCCAGCAGTTATGGGGACAGGGGCGAGCAGTACTTC; CDR3: CASSYGDRGEQYF
V: TRBV30; D: TRBD2; J: TRBJ2-3; size: .; DNA: TGTGCCTGGAGTGTACTTTCCGGGACTAGGACAGATACGCAGTATTTT; CDR3: CAWSVLSGTRTDTQYF
V: TRBV29-1; D: .; J: TRBJ1-1; size: .; DNA: TGCAGCGTTGTGGGTCGCGGGGGCGCGAACACTGAAGCTTTCTTT; CDR3: CSVVGRGGANTEAFF
V: TRBV4-1; D: .; J: TRBJ2-5; size: .; DNA: TGCGCCAGCAGCCAAGACGCCGACATGTCTGCCCAGTACTTC; CDR3: CASSQDADMSAQYF
V: TRBV4-2; D: TRBD2; J: TRBJ2-7; size: .; DNA: TGTGCCAGCAGTGAGGGACTAGCGGGATACGAGCAGTACTTC; CDR3: CASSEGLAGYEQYF
V: TRBV30; D: .; J: TRBJ2-3; size: few; DNA: TGTGCCTGGAGGGAGAGCACAGATACGCAGTATTTT; CDR3: CAWRESTDTQYF
V: TRBV18; D: .; J: TRBJ2-7; size: few; DNA: TGTGCCAGCTCACCTGGGCAAGGGGGGGACGAGCAGTACTTC; CDR3: CASSPGQGGDEQYF
V: TRBV27; D: .; J: TRBJ1-5; size: .; DNA: TGTGCCAGCAGTTTGCGGGTTGGCAATCAGCCCCAGCATTTT; CDR3: CASSLRVGNQPQHF
V: TRBV7-9; D: .; J: TRBJ2-1; size: .; DNA: TGTGCCAGCAGCTCGGAGGCATTTCAAGCGATCTTC; CDR3: CASSSEAFQAIF
V: TRBV28; D: .; J: TRBJ1-5; size: many; DNA: TGTGCCAGCAGTTTGGGGCCGGACGAAGGGCCCCAGCATTTT; CDR3: CASSLGPDEGPQHF
V: TRBV6-1; D: .; J: TRBJ2-1; size: .; DNA: TGTGCCAGCAGTGAAGGGGGGCGACGTGAGCAGTTCTTC; CDR3: CASSEGGRREQFF
V: TRBV5-4; D: TRBD1; J: TRBJ2-5; size: few; DNA: TGTGCCAGCAGCCCTTCGACGGACAGGGGGCAAGAGACCCAGTACTTC; CDR3: CASSPSTDRGQETQYF
V: TRBV5-5; D: TRBD2; J: TRBJ2-1; size: few; DNA: TGTGCCAGCTTGGTAGCGGGGAGCTCCTACAATGAGCAGTTCTTC; CDR3: CASLVAGSSYNEQFF
V: TRBV6-4; D: .; J: TRBJ1-2; size: .; DNA: TGTGCCAGCAGTACAGGGAACTATGGCTACACCTTC; CDR3: CASSTGNYGYTF
V: TRBV25-1; D: .; J: TRBJ2-3; size: .; DNA: TGTGCCAGCAGTGAAGCAGGGAGGAGGGGTACGCAGTATTTT; CDR3: CASSEAGRRGTQYF
V: TRBV6-6; D: TRBD2; J: TRBJ2-3; size: .; DNA: TGTGCCAGCAGTTCAAGCGGGAGGGCCTGGGATACGCAGTATTTT; CDR3: CASSSSGRAWDTQYF
V: TRBV11-2; D: TRBD1; J: TRBJ1-2; size: few; DNA: TGTGCCAGCAGCTTACGACAGGGGGGGTATGGCTACACCTTC; CDR3: CASSLRQGGYGYTF
V: TRBV4-2; D: TRBD2; J: TRBJ2-1; size: .; DNA: TGTGCCAGCAGCCAAGGGGAGGCGGGAGGGCTTAGAGATGAGCAGTTCTTC; CDR3: CASSQGEAGGLRDEQFF
V: TRBV5-4; D: .; J: TRBJ2-1; size: .; DNA: TGTGCCAGCAGCTTGGGGGGAGGTCTCGGTTCCTACAATGAGCAGTTCTTC; CDR3: CASSLGGGLGSYNEQFF